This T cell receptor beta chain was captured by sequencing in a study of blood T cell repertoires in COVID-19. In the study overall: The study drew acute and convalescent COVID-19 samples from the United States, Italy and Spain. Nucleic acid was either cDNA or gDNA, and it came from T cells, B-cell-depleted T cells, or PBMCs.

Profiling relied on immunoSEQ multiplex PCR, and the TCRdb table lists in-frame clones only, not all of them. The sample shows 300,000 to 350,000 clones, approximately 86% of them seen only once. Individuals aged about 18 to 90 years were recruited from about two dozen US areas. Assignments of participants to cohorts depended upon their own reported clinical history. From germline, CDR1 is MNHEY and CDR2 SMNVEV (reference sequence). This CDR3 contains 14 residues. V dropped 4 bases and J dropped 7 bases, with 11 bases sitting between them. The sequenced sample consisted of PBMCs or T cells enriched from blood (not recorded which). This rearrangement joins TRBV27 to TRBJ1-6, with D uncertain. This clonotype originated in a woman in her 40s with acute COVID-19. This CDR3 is CASSSRVVNSPLHF. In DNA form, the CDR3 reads TGTGCCAGCAGTTCGAGGGTAGTGAATTCACCCCTCCACTTT.